These 18 T cell receptor beta chains were sequenced from one sample in a study of cytomegalovirus exposure and HLA in healthy donors. In the PCR, 60 Vbeta and 13 Jbeta primers were used. TCRdb's table, derived via immunoSEQ multiplex PCR, lists solely in-frame clones and lacks some. The table records more than 95,000 clones, around 80% of them present only once. Sequencing used PBMCs. The receptors shown here come from a man between 25 and 39 years old in good health and CMV-seropositive.

This sequence joins TRBV4-2 and TRBJ2-7, with TRBD2 matching 8 bases. V trimming: 4 bases; J trimming: 3 bases; junction bases outside the gene matches: 5. The CDR3 consists of 14 residues. CDR1 is LGHNA, CDR2 YNFKEQ, per germline. CDR3 coding DNA: TGTGCCAGCAGCCGGACTAGCACTAACTACGAGCAGTACTTC. This encodes CASSRTSTNYEQYF.

The V call is TRBV18, the J call TRBJ2-7; D is possibly TRBD2 (5 bases). Trimming cost V 1 base and J 6 bases, with 10 bases left between them. There are 13 residues in the CDR3. CDR1 and CDR2 (germline): KGHSH, LQKENI. As DNA, the CDR3 is TGTGCCAGCTCACCACACGGGAAAGGCGAGCAGTACTTC. Translated: CASSPHGKGEQYF. Using reference TRBV18 and TRBJ2-7 for the parts outside the CDR3, the full variable domain is NAGVMQNPRHLVRRRGQEARLRCSPMKGHSHVYWYRQLPEEGLKFMVYLQKENIIDESGMPKERFSAEFPKEGPSILRIQQVVRGDSAAYFCASSPHGKGEQYFGPGTRLTVT.

This clone was seen a few times. The V and J genes are TRBV30 and TRBJ1-4, with 7 bases fitting TRBD1. V shed 7 bases, J shed 3 bases, and the junction held 8 bases outside the gene matches. CDR1 is GTSNPN and CDR2 is SVGIG in the germline V gene (reference sequence). The CDR3 is 14 residues long. The CDR3 is CAFDRAGANEKLFF. The CDR3 bases are TGTGCCTTCGACAGGGCTGGGGCTAATGAAAAACTGTTTTTT.

In regard to this clone: Germline is not matched at one junction end, which may reflect a read error. The V call is TRBV7-9, the J call TRBJ2-7, with D possibly being TRBD1 (6 bases). The length of the CDR3 is 12 residues. CDR1 and CDR2 (germline): SEHNR, FQNEAQ (reference sequence). The CDR3 spells CSSTSRGYEQYF. The CDR3 nucleotides are TGTTCCAGCACGAGCAGGGGCTACGAGCAGTACTTC.

This clone occurred once. V and J are TRBV6-1 and TRBJ2-6, with 9 bases aligning to TRBD1. After removal of 1 base from V and 0 bases from J, the junction contained 16 bases not matched to a gene. This CDR3 has 22 amino acids. The V gene's germline CDR1 is MNHNS and CDR2 SASEGT. CDR3 sequence: CASSEEWRVRQGVSSGANVLTF. CDR3 sequence (DNA): TGTGCCAGCAGTGAAGAGTGGAGGGTGAGACAGGGGGTGAGCTCTGGGGCCAACGTCCTGACTTTC.

V and J are TRBV9 and TRBJ1-3; D unresolved. V was cut by 0 bases and J by 0 bases, with 10 bases left in between. The germline V gene encodes CDR1 SGDLS and CDR2 YYNGEE. The CDR3 covers 16 residues. CDR3 in amino acids: CASSVDLLISGNTIYF. The CDR3 nucleotides are TGTGCCAGCAGCGTAGATCTCTTAATCTCTGGAAACACCATATATTTT.

The chain links TRBV5-1 to TRBJ2-2, with D possibly being TRBD2 (5 bases). Germline V gene sequence: CDR1 SGHRS, CDR2 YFSETQ. The CDR3 has 15 amino acids. V dropped 4 bases and J dropped 4 bases, with 14 bases sitting between them. The CDR3 DNA follows: TGCGCCAGCAGCGCACGGGGAGTCGGCACCGGGGAGCTGTTTTTT. Residues: CASSARGVGTGELFF. The whole variable domain, remainder taken from reference TRBV5-1 and TRBJ2-2, is KAGVTQTPRYLIKTRGQQVTLSCSPISGHRSVSWYQQTPGQGLQFLFEYFSETQRNKGNFPGRFSGRQFSNSRSEMNVSTLELGDSALYLCASSARGVGTGELFFGEGSRLTVL.

The chain carries TRBV14 and TRBJ2-1, with D hard to call. V lost 0 bases, J lost 7 bases, and 16 bases lay in between. The V gene's germline CDR1 is SGHDN and CDR2 FVKESK. The CDR3 is made up of 16 amino acids. CDR3 in amino acids: CASSQDGGSGWNEQFF. CDR3 nucleotides: TGTGCCAGCAGCCAAGACGGCGGATCCGGGTGGAATGAGCAGTTCTTC.

This clone occurred once. J is TRBJ2-7 and V is TRBV5-4, with 8 bases lining up with TRBD1. The CDR3 consists of 13 residues. V dropped 6 bases and J dropped 2; count of bases not matched to a gene: 4. Germline CDR1 is SGHNT and CDR2 is YYREEE (reference sequence). The CDR3 is CASTWDRTYEQYF. As DNA, the CDR3 is TGTGCCAGCACCTGGGACAGGACCTACGAGCAGTACTTC.

The CDR3 sequence: CASSQGMTSGTSKNIQYF. The CDR3 DNA sequence: TGTGCCAGCAGCCAAGGGATGACTAGCGGGACTTCCAAAAACATTCAGTACTTC. This chain links TRBV14 with TRBJ2-4, with TRBD2 matching 11 bases. The CDR3 is 18 amino acids. Looked up from germline, CDR1 is SGHDN and CDR2 is FVKESK. The ends lost 1 base at V and 2 bases at J; junction bases unmatched: 7.

V is TRBV21-1 and J is TRBJ2-3; the table's D call TRBD1 went unverified against the DNA. TRBV21-1 is flagged as a pseudogene. The length of the CDR3 is 17 residues. The CDR3 region is CASSLRGRDRATDTQYF. The CDR3 DNA reads TGTGCCAGCAGCTTAAGGGGGCGGGACAGGGCGACAGATACGCAGTATTTT.

The chain carries TRBV5-5 and TRBJ1-2; 8 positions agree with TRBD1. Germline trimming cut 0 bases from V and 7 bases from J; bases unmatched to any gene: 8. Germline-derived CDR1 and CDR2 are SGHKS and YYEKEE (reference sequence). The CDR3 covers 15 residues. CDR3 DNA: TGTGCCAGCAGCTTGGGGCCAGGGGGCGATTCTGGCTACACCTTC. Its protein is CASSLGPGGDSGYTF.

With respect to this clone: Its ends do not fully match the called genes, so a read error is possible. V usage is TRBV7-9 and J usage is TRBJ2-1; 7 bases align to TRBD2. In germline, CDR1 is SEHNR, CDR2 FQNEAQ (reference sequence). This CDR3 has 15 amino acids. In DNA form, the CDR3 reads TGTTCCAGCAGCTTAGAGCGGGGAATCTACAATGAGCAGTTCTTC. Its translation is CSSSLERGIYNEQFF.

This clone was found a few times. The chain recombines TRBV27 with TRBJ2-1; D not resolved. Trimming shortened V by 2 bases and J by 8 bases, and 10 bases separated the two germline ends. The germline gives CDR1 MNHEY, CDR2 SMNVEV (reference sequence). This CDR3 comprises 13 residues. The DNA of the CDR3 is TGTGCCAGCAGTTTAATCCTCCTTGATGAGCAGTTCTTC. It translates to CASSLILLDEQFF.

The chain carries TRBV18 and TRBJ1-6, with D possibly TRBD1 on 6 matching bases. The CDR3 is made up of 17 amino acids. V dropped 1 base and J dropped 12 bases, with 22 bases sitting between them. In germline, CDR1 is KGHSH, CDR2 LQKENI. CDR3 residues: CASSPLTGQTGVLPLHF. CDR3 in DNA: TGTGCCAGCTCACCACTAACCGGGCAGACAGGTGTCCTACCCCTCCACTTT.

The rearrangement links TRBV19 to TRBJ1-2; D is perhaps TRBD1 (6 bases). The CDR3 covers 13 residues. The V end lost 1 base, the J end lost 8 bases, and 11 bases lay between the germline ends. Looked up from germline, CDR1 is LNHDA and CDR2 is SQIVND (reference sequence). The CDR3 DNA is TGTGCCAGTAGTATAGGAGGGGGTGCCGGCTACACCTTC. Its translation: CASSIGGGAGYTF.

There are a few counts of this clone. Different DNA sequences within this sample yield the same CDR3. V is TRBV4-3 and J is TRBJ1-2; D is undetermined. The CDR3 runs to 15 residues. Germline V lookup: CDR1 LGHNA, CDR2 YSLEER. Trimming left V 0 bases short and J 0 bases short, with 8 bases between. The CDR3 loop reads CASSQDYGANYGYTF. CDR3 bases: TGCGCCAGCAGCCAAGATTACGGGGCTAACTATGGCTACACCTTC.

The chain joins TRBV6-6 to TRBJ1-5; 10 bases match TRBD1. The junction had 9 bases not matched to a gene; V was cut back by 7 bases and J by 3 bases. The CDR3 runs to 16 residues. CDR1 is MNHNY and CDR2 is SVGAGI in the germline V gene (reference sequence). For the CDR3, the DNA is TGTGCCAGCAACCGTATCGGGACAGGGGCCAATCAGCCCCAGCATTTT. This translates into CASNRIGTGANQPQHF.